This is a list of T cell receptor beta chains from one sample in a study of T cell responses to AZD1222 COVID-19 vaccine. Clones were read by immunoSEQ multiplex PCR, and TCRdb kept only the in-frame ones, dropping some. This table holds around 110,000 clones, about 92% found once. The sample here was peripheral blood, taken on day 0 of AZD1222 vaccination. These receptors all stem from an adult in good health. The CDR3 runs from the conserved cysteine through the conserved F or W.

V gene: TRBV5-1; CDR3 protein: CASSLSAGSYGYTF
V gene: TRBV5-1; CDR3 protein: CASTGTDQETQYF
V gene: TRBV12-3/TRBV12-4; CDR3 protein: CASSFGYEQYF
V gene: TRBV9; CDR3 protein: CASSADFTDTQYF
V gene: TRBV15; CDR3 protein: CATSGKTGEDTGELFF
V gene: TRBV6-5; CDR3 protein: CATQQGPYSPLHF
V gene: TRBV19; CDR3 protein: CASSIAGSGYTF
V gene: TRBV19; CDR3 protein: CASSKAGGNQPQHF
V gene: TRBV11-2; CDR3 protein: CASSFDGRAQDEQFF
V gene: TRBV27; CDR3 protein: CASSWGVNTEAFF
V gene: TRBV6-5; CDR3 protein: CASSYLRTGGPSEQYF
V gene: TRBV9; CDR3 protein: CASSVALDRFTEAFF
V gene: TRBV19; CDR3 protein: CASSLGFPDTQYF
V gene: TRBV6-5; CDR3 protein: CASSSGSGGNEQFF
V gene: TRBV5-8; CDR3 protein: CASSPLTGGETQYF
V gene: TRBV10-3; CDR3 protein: CAISEKGYEGGTEAFF
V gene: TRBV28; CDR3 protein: CASSPTGTARNGYTF
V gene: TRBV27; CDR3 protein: CASSLTGSEQYF
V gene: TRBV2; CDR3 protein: CASSRSQGLGGNQPQHF
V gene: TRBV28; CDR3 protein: CASSFLSSYNEQFF
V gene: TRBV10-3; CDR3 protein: CAIKGTYNEQFF
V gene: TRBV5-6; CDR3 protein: CASSSAASGSYNEQFF